This T cell receptor (beta chain) was observed in a study of synovial regulatory T cells in juvenile arthritis. CDR1 is MGHRA, CDR2 YSYEKL, per germline. The CDR3 spans 16 residues. No DNA accompanies this entry. The roughly eleven donors had active juvenile idiopathic arthritis, with 3 polyarticular and 8 oligoarticular cases. Here immunoSEQ multiplex PCR was the method, and the copy in TCRdb shows in-frame clones only, minus some. The table for this sample gives 7,500 to 10,000 clones. The rearrangement joins TRBV4-1 to TRBJ1-4. Source material: Treg cells from blood. The subset is: remaining (HLA-DR-negative) circulating blood Treg cells. The TCR comes from a donor between 2 and 29 years old with juvenile idiopathic arthritis. The chain's CDR3 is CASSDGPGAHPEKLFF.